The 4 T cell receptor beta chains reported below all come from one sample, sequenced in a study of CD8+CD57+ T cells in acquired aplastic anemia. Those patients picked for sequencing had displayed CD8+CD57+ cell expansion on flow cytometry. For CDR3 and TCR beta VDJ profiling, genomic DNA was the template used. TCRdb used MiXCR to reprocess the reads, holding one entry per CDR3 protein. The table has about 200,000 distinct CDR3 sequences, 50% to 70% seen once; the top ten hold roughly 50%. The sample consisted of sorted CD4+, CD8+, or CD8+CD57+ T cells (not recorded which) from PBMCs. These receptors all come from a human donor with aplastic anemia.

The V and J genes are TRBV20-1 and TRBJ2-7, with a tentative D call TRBD1 (6 bases). V was shortened by 3 bases and J by 4 bases, with 10 bases between the two germline ends. The germline V gene encodes CDR1 DFQATT and CDR2 SNEGSKA (reference sequence). The CDR3 length is 12 residues. The CDR3 sequence: CSARGQGYEQYF. In DNA, the CDR3 is TGCAGTGCTAGGGGTCAGGGGTACGAGCAGTACTTC.

Concerning this clonotype itself: One end of the junction is discordant with germline, which a read error may explain. The V call is TRBV7-7, the J call TRBJ2-5; D is ambiguous. This CDR3 region has 14 residues. CDR1 is SSHAT and CDR2 is FNYEAQ in the germline V gene (reference sequence). DNA for the CDR3: TGTGCTAGCAGCTTAGATAGGGTGAAGGAGACCCAGTACTTC. Protein: CASSLDRVKETQYF.

In its sample, this clonotype was seen a few times. The chain has TRBV15 and TRBJ1-1, with D perhaps TRBD1 (5 bases). This CDR3 is 14 amino acids long. Germline CDR1 reads LNHNV; CDR2 reads YYDKDF (reference sequence). V dropped 9 bases and J dropped 0 bases, with 14 bases sitting between them. CDR3 bases: TGTGCCACGGCGAGGGGAGCCTTGAACACTGAAGCTTTCTTT. It yields the protein CATARGALNTEAFF.

This clonotype was seen just once. The chain combines TRBV5-1 with TRBJ1-2; D remains unclear. The CDR3 totals 14 residues. The V end lost 1 base, the J end lost 7 bases, and 14 bases lay between the germline ends. Germline-derived CDR1 and CDR2 are SGHRS and YFSETQ. The CDR3 DNA reads as TGCGCCAGCAGCTTGCCTCAGAAGGGAGGTGGCTACACCTTC. Its protein is CASSLPQKGGGYTF.